These 19 T cell receptor beta chains were all obtained from the same sample, sequenced in a study of regulatory T cells in long-lasting Graves disease. Time point meaning: newly diagnosed GD, antithyroid drugs for less than 3 months. PBMC RNA served as the TCR library source. Arm-PCR of CDR3 regions and iRepertoire HTBI primers were the basis on which TCR beta libraries were built. Each CDR3 protein is one row after TCRdb ran MiXCR on the multiplex PCR reads. The sample holds around 470,000 distinct CDR3 sequences, approximately 14% seen once. In addition, the sample was reused for a study of T cells in Graves' hyperthyroidism and ophthalmopathy.

The source material was peripheral blood mononuclear cells (PBMCs), sampled at new diagnosis, from a patient treated with antithyroid drugs. All receptors come from a woman aged 45-59 years with Graves disease.

This clonotype has only a few counts. A junction end diverges from the germline sequence, so it may reflect a read error. The chain employs TRBV7-2 and TRBJ2-1; TRBD2 matches 11 bases. This CDR3 is built from 17 residues. Germline values: CDR1 SGHTA, CDR2 FQGNSA. DNA of the CDR3: TGTGCCAGCAGCTCAGGACTAGCGGGTAGAGTTTACAATGAGCAGCTCTTC. Its translation: CASSSGLAGRVYNEQLF.

This clonotype was detected a few times. This chain uses TRBV7-9 with TRBJ1-4, with a weak D call TRBD1 (6 bases). The CDR3 is 16 amino acids. The V gene's germline CDR1 is SEHNR and CDR2 FQNEAQ (reference sequence). Between the trimmed V and J ends, which lost 0 bases and 1 base, there was a span of 9 bases. CDR3 in DNA: TGTGCCAGCAGCTTAGCCGAACAGGGAACTAATGAAAAACTGTTTTTT. Amino acid sequence: CASSLAEQGTNEKLFF.

At least ten counts were recorded for this clonotype. This rearrangement joins TRBV30 to TRBJ1-1; D remains unclear. CDR3 length: 15 amino acids. Looked up from germline, CDR1 is GTSNPN and CDR2 is SVGIG (reference sequence). V lost 3 bases and J lost 1, with 15 bases in between. The CDR3 is CAWRVLISENTEAFF. CDR3 DNA: TGTGCCTGGAGGGTGTTAATCAGCGAGAACACTGAAGCTTTCTTT.

In its sample, this clonotype was seen many times. This chain uses TRBV11-2 with TRBJ2-3, with D hard to call. The CDR3 consists of 15 residues. The ends were cut back, 3 bases at V and 2 bases at J, with 12 bases in the middle. The germline CDR1 and CDR2 sequences are SGHAT and FQNNGV. The DNA of the CDR3 is TGTGCCAGCAGCTTGTGGCGGAACCCCACAGATACGCAGTATTTT. Translated: CASSLWRNPTDTQYF.

The table lists this clonotype with a few counts. This rearrangement joins TRBV7-9 to TRBJ2-1; 9 bases agree with TRBD2. Germline CDR1 SEHNR, CDR2 FQNEAQ (reference sequence). V gave up 1 base and J gave up 9 bases; unmatched junction bases: 7. The CDR3 runs to 15 residues. The CDR3 sequence: CASSLGAGGPGEQFF. The CDR3, as DNA: TGTGCCAGCAGCTTAGGGGCGGGAGGGCCCGGTGAGCAGTTCTTC. The entire variable domain, with the rest obtained from reference TRBV7-9 and TRBJ2-1, is as follows: DTGVSQNPRHKITKRGQNVTFRCDPISEHNRLYWYRQTLGQGPEFLTYFQNEAQLEKSRLLSDRFSAERPKGSFSTLEIQRTEQGDSAMYLCASSLGAGGPGEQFFGPGTRLTVL.

There are many counts of this clonotype. The J gene is TRBJ2-5, the V gene TRBV3-1, with 9 bases fitting TRBD1. This CDR3 has 14 amino acids. Per the germline V gene, CDR1 is LGHDT and CDR2 is YNNKEL (reference sequence). The V and J ends lost 4 bases and 3 bases, in that order; junction bases with no gene match: 3. CDR3 DNA: TGTGCCAGCAGCCTCCGGACAGGGGAAGAGACCCAGTACTTC. It is translated as CASSLRTGEETQYF.

In its sample, this clonotype was seen a few times. V is TRBV10-2 and J is TRBJ2-7, with 9 bases matching TRBD2. The CDR3 totals 15 residues. Germline assignment: CDR1 WSHSY and CDR2 SAAADI. V lost 3 bases, J lost 2 bases, and 5 bases stayed unmatched. CDR3 DNA: TGCGCCAGCAGTGATCGAGCGGGAGGCGCCTACGAGCAGTACTTC. This gives the protein CASSDRAGGAYEQYF.

There are many counts of this clonotype. The rearrangement links TRBV11-2 to TRBJ1-4, with 11 bases lining up with TRBD1. The CDR3 has 15 amino acids. Trimming took 5 bases from V and 8 from J; bases not matched to a gene: 7. Germline loops: CDR1 SGHAT, CDR2 FQNNGV. The CDR3 reads CASSSWTGGKEKLFF. CDR3 in DNA: TGTGCCAGCAGCAGTTGGACAGGGGGCAAGGAAAAACTGTTTTTT.

In this sample, this clonotype turned up a few times. This chain joins TRBV28 and TRBJ1-2; D gene ambiguous. The CDR3 has 14 amino acids. V lost 8 bases to trimming and J lost 7 bases, with 20 bases between them. CDR1 MDHEN and CDR2 SYDVKM come from the germline V gene. The CDR3 region has the DNA TGTGCCAGCGAACGTGGTCCGACTAAGGGTGGCTACACCTTC. This translates into CASERGPTKGGYTF.

This clonotype was counted at least ten times. An end of the junction differs from the germline gene, which may be a read error. The rearrangement links TRBV11-2 to TRBJ2-7, with TRBD1 matching 7 bases. The CDR3 length is 13 residues. Germline V lookup: CDR1 SGHAT, CDR2 FQNNGV. The CDR3 protein is CASSVDREREQYF. The DNA for the CDR3 is TGTGCCAGCAGCGTAGACAGGGAGAGGGAGCAGTACTTC.

The rearrangement joins TRBV20-1 to TRBJ2-4, with D uncertain. The CDR3 is 14 amino acids. Trimming removed 6 bases from V and 1 base from J, with 13 bases in between. Germline loops: CDR1 DFQATT, CDR2 SNEGSKA (reference sequence). The CDR3 DNA follows: TGCAGTGCCGAAGCCGTAACCGCCAAAAACATTCAGTACTTC. Encoded protein: CSAEAVTAKNIQYF.

This clonotype was counted a few times. This chain joins TRBV28 and TRBJ1-1; TRBD1 might be the D (6 bases). V was pared by 8 bases and J by 5 bases, with 21 bases between. Per the germline V gene, CDR1 is MDHEN and CDR2 is SYDVKM. This CDR3 region has 15 residues. CDR3 bases: TGTGCCAGCTGGCCGGGAGGGGGGGTACTAACTGAAGCTTTCTTT. It codes for CASWPGGGVLTEAFF.

This clonotype was counted at least ten times. The rearrangement links TRBV9 to TRBJ1-2, with D unresolved. V was shortened by 3 bases and J by 6 bases, with 21 bases between the two germline ends. There are 16 residues in the CDR3. Germline CDR1 is SGDLS and CDR2 is YYNGEE. In DNA form, the CDR3 reads TGTGCCAGCAGCGACGACCCTCAGACACTCCCCCATGGCTACACCTTC. This translates into CASSDDPQTLPHGYTF. The complete variable domain, with remaining parts taken from reference TRBV9 and TRBJ1-2, reads DSGVTQTPKHLITATGQRVTLRCSPRSGDLSVYWYQQSLDQGLQFLIQYYNGEERAKGNILERFSAQQFPDLHSELNLSSLELGDSALYFCASSDDPQTLPHGYTFGSGTRLTVV.

This clonotype was seen many times. J is TRBJ2-4 and V is TRBV12-3 or TRBV12-4, with D unresolved. Trimming took off 5 bases at V and 0 bases at J, with 17 bases between the two ends. The CDR3 has 17 residues. The CDR3 region is CASSPRGDSLAKNIQYF. The CDR3 coding sequence is TGTGCCAGCAGTCCCCGCGGTGATTCACTAGCCAAAAACATTCAGTACTTC.

To note about this clonotype: A read error is possible here, since a much larger clone lies one base away. The chain carries TRBV5-5 and TRBJ2-5, with D unclear. The end of the DNA is better explained by TRBJ2-1, so the J call may be wrong. In germline, CDR1 is SGHKS, CDR2 YYEKEE (reference sequence). The CDR3 sequence is 13 residues long. The CDR3 is CASSLLVLGEQFF. In DNA, the CDR3 is TGTGCCAGCAGCTTGTTGGTTCTGGGTGAGCAGTTCTTC.

The chain links TRBV10-1 to TRBJ2-3, with TRBD1 matching 7 bases. Looked up from germline, CDR1 is WNHNN and CDR2 is SYGVQD (reference sequence). The CDR3 loop spans 17 amino acids. J lost 2 bases, V lost 5 bases, and 13 bases had no gene match. CDR3 loop: CASSKRQGSSNTDTQYF. The CDR3 nucleotides read TGCGCCAGCAGTAAGAGACAGGGAAGTTCTAACACAGATACGCAGTATTTT.

Concerning this clonotype itself: This could be a read error, since a much larger clone is one nucleotide away. The CDR3 carries no conserved terminal phenylalanine or tryptophan, so it likely arises from a read error. The V gene is TRBV12-3 or TRBV12-4, the J gene TRBJ2-5; 9 bases are shared with TRBD2. The CDR3 totals 17 residues. V lost 2 bases and J lost 3; bases outside the gene matches: 10. CDR3 DNA sequence: TGTGCCAGCAGTTTACGGCGGGAGGGCTTCGAGAAAGAGACCCAGTACCTC. The encoded protein is CASSLRREGFEKETQYL.

This clonotype was picked up one time. The chain couples TRBV7-2 to TRBJ2-1, with D possibly being TRBD1 or TRBD2 (5 bases each). V lost 5 bases to trimming and J lost 0 bases, with 11 bases between them. The CDR3 runs to 15 residues. Germline CDR1 SGHTA, CDR2 FQGNSA. CDR3 loop: CASSLGGYSYNEQFF. CDR3 coding DNA: TGTGCCAGCAGCCTTGGGGGTTACTCCTACAATGAGCAGTTCTTC.

In its sample, this clonotype was seen a few times. The chain links TRBV28 to TRBJ1-4; D perhaps matches TRBD1 (6 bases). CDR3 length: 17 residues. Germline V gene sequence: CDR1 MDHEN, CDR2 SYDVKM. The ends were cut back, 5 bases at V and 2 bases at J, with 18 bases in the middle. CDR3 sequence: CASSLLNHRATNEKLFF. CDR3 coding DNA: TGTGCCAGCAGTCTACTAAACCACAGGGCTACTAATGAAAAACTGTTTTTT. The whole variable domain, remainder taken from reference TRBV28 and TRBJ1-4, is DVKVTQSSRYLVKRTGEKVFLECVQDMDHENMFWYRQDPGLGLRLIYFSYDVKMKEKGDIPEGYSVSREKKERFSLILESASTNQTSMYLCASSLLNHRATNEKLFFGSGTQLSVL.